This T cell receptor (beta chain) originates from a study of blood T cell repertoires in COVID-19. Assay used: immunoSEQ multiplex PCR; TCRdb lists only in-frame clones, some missing. This repertoire shows about 330,000 clones, 86% found once; its top ten account for roughly 1.6%. The V gene's germline CDR1 is SGDLS and CDR2 YYNGEE. The CDR3 consists of 16 residues. V was pared by 3 bases and J by 0 bases, with 13 bases between. V usage is TRBV9 and J usage is TRBJ1-3; perhaps TRBD1 as D (5 bases). Specimen: peripheral blood. The receptor comes from a woman aged 45-65 years with acute or convalescent COVID-19. The CDR3 sequence: CASSAQGVHSGNTIYF. The DNA of the CDR3 is TGTGCCAGCAGCGCACAAGGGGTTCACTCTGGAAACACCATATATTTT.